A single sample is the source of the 7 T cell receptor beta chains below, sequenced in a study of blood T cell repertoires in COVID-19. TCRdb keeps only in-frame clones here, not all; method: immunoSEQ multiplex PCR. Among nearly 30,000 clones listed, roughly nine tenths were seen once. Source material: peripheral blood. Source of these receptors: a man between 65 and 80 years old with active or convalescent COVID-19.

The chain carries TRBV24-1 and TRBJ1-2; D may be TRBD1 (6 bases). The CDR3 extends over 13 amino acids. The germline V gene encodes CDR1 KGHDR and CDR2 SFDVKD. V was clipped by 8 bases and J by 7 bases, with 16 bases between them. CDR3 sequence reads: CATTQVGDIGYTF. CDR3 coding DNA: TGTGCCACCACTCAAGTGGGGGACATTGGCTACACCTTC.

The chain combines TRBV6-4 with TRBJ2-3; D is ambiguous. V lost 4 bases, J lost 0 bases, and 11 bases lay in between. The CDR3 runs to 15 residues. CDR1 is MRHNA, CDR2 SNTAGT, per germline. As DNA, the CDR3 is TGTGCCAGCAGTGCCTACCTGACTAGCACAGATACGCAGTATTTT. It codes for CASSAYLTSTDTQYF.

This clone was picked up one time. V is TRBV5-8 and J is TRBJ1-2; D is unclear. This CDR3 region has 18 residues. From germline, CDR1 is SGHTS and CDR2 YDEGEE. V was shortened by 6 bases and J by 4 bases, with 28 bases between the two germline ends. The CDR3: CASTPPFFGSGGSYGYTF. Written as DNA, the CDR3 is TGTGCCAGCACTCCCCCCTTCTTTGGATCAGGAGGGTCCTATGGCTACACCTTC.

The chain recombines TRBV5-8 with TRBJ2-5; weak D call: TRBD2 (6 bases). V lost 2 bases and J 4 bases, leaving 12 bases between the germline ends. Per the germline V gene, CDR1 is SGHTS and CDR2 is YDEGEE. This CDR3 is 14 amino acids long. This CDR3 reads CASSFHRRGETQYF. The CDR3, as DNA: TGTGCCAGCAGCTTCCACCGGCGGGGAGAGACCCAGTACTTC.

The chain links TRBV6-5 to TRBJ1-3; 9 bases fit TRBD1. This CDR3 is built from 15 residues. V trimming: 4 bases; J trimming: 8 bases; junction bases outside the gene matches: 9. In germline, CDR1 is MNHEY, CDR2 SVGAGI. The CDR3 region has the DNA TGTGCCAGCAGTTCTACAGGGGGCTGGGTGGACACCATATATTTT. Protein product: CASSSTGGWVDTIYF.

The chain recombines TRBV15 with TRBJ2-1; 7 bases agree with TRBD1. The CDR3 has 15 residues. V gave up 1 base and J gave up 6 bases; unmatched junction bases: 6. The germline gives CDR1 LNHNV, CDR2 YYDKDF (reference sequence). In nucleotides, the CDR3 is TGTGCCACCAGCAGAGCAGAGCACAGGGGCAATGAGCAGTTCTTC. This translates into CATSRAEHRGNEQFF.

The chain employs TRBV11-1 and TRBJ2-2; D gene unclear. This CDR3 comprises 14 residues. The V end was cut by 1 base, the J end by 7 bases, with 10 bases between. Germline V CDR1 and CDR2: SGHAT, FQDESV (reference sequence). The CDR3 DNA is TGTGCCAGCAGCTTAGGACAATCAAGCGGGGAGCTGTTTTTT. This encodes CASSLGQSSGELFF.